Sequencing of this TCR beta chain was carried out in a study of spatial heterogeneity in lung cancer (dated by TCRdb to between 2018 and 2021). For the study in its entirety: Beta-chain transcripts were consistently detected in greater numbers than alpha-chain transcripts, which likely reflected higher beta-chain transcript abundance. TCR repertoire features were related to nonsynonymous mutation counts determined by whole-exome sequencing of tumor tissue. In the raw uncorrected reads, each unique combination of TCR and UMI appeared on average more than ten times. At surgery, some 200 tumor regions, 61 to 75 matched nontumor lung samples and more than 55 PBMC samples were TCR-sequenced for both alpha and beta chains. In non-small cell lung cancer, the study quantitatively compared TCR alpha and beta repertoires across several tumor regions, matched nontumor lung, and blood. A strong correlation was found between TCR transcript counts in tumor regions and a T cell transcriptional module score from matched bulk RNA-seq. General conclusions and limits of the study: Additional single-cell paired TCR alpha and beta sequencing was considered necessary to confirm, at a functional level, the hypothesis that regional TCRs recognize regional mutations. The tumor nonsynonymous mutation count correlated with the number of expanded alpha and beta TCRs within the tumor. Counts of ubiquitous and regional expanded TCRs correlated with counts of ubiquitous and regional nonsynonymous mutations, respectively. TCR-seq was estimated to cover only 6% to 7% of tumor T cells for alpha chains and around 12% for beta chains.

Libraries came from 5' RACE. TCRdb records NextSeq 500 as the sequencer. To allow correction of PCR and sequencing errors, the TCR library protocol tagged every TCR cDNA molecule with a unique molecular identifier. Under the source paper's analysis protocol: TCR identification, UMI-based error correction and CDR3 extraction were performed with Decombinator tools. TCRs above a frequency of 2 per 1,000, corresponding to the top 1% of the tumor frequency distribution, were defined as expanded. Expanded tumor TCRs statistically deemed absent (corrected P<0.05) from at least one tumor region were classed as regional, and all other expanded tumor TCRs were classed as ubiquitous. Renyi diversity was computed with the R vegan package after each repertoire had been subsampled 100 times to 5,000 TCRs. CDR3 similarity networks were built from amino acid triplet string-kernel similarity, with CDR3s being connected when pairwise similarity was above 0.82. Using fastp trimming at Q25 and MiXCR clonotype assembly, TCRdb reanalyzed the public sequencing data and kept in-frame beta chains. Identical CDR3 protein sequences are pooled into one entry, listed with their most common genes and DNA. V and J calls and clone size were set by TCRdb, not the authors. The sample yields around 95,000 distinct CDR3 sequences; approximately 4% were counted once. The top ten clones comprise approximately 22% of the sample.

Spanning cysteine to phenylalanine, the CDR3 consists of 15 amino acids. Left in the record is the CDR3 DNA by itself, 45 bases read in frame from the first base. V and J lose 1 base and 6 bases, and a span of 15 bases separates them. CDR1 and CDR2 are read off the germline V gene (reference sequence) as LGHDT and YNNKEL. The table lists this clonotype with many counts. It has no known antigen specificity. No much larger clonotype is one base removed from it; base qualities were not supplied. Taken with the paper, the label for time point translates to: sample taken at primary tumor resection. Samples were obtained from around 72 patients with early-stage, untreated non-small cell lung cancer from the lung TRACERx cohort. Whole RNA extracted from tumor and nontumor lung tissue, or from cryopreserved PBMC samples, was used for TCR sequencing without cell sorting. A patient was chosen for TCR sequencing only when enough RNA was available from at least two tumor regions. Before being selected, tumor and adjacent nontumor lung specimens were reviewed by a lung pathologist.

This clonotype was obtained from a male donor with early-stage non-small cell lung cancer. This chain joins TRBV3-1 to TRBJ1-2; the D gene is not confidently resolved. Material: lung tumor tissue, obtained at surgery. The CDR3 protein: CASSQAGRTFDGYTF. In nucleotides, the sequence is TGTGCCAGCAGCCAAGCGGGTAGGACCTTCGATGGCTACACCTTC.